These 30 T cell receptor beta chains originate from one sample sequenced in a study of TIL therapy for anti-PD-1-resistant metastatic lung cancer (dated by TCRdb to 2020 to 2023). Using bias-controlled multiplex PCR with the immunoSEQ v3 hsTCRB kit, the TCR beta CDR3 regions were amplified from genomic DNA. Here the immuneACCESS table is served through TCRdb, limited to in-frame sequences with V and J called. Missing clones are a known gap in these copies; in checked studies unresolved V genes cover under half, and the rest lacks a known reason. The sample table records about 60,000 clones; around 63% of these occur just once. The top ten clonotypes cover over 6.5% of the sample. Read against the paper, the sample's time point label means: pre-treatment sample, taken before nivolumab and TIL therapy. The sample in question was blood, obtained at baseline. The receptor source for this set is a person between 25 and 79 years old with non-small cell lung cancer.

Written as DNA, the CDR3 is TGTGCCAGCAGTGGGATCGGGGTCCCAGGGGGCCAGTACTTC. Its translation is CASSGIGVPGGQYF. The chain links TRBV6-1 to TRBJ2-5; TRBD1 agrees at 7 bases. The CDR3 extends over 14 amino acids. Germline CDR1 MNHNS, CDR2 SASEGT. V gave up 4 bases and J gave up 10 bases; unmatched junction bases: 12.

This clone was picked up many times. V is TRBV5-6 and J is TRBJ2-7; maybe TRBD1 (5 bases). Germline V gene data show CDR1 as SGHDT and CDR2 as YYEEEE. V was shortened by 2 bases and J by 4 bases, with 13 bases between the two germline ends. This CDR3 is built from 14 residues. The CDR3 bases are TGTGCCAGCAGCTTCGCAGGGTTCCGTTACGAGCAGTACTTC. It specifies CASSFAGFRYEQYF.

The chain recombines TRBV5-1 with TRBJ2-7; TRBD1 matches at 9 bases. Germline CDR1 SGHRS, CDR2 YFSETQ. Trimming took 4 bases from V and 3 from J; bases not matched to a gene: 8. CDR3 length: 15 amino acids. Here the CDR3 DNA reads TGCGCCAGCAGCCTACGGACAGGGGCCAACTACGAGCAGTACTTC. Its protein product is CASSLRTGANYEQYF.

The genes are TRBV25-1 and TRBJ2-7, with 7 positions matching TRBD1. This CDR3 comprises 16 residues. V trimming: 4 bases; J trimming: 0 bases; junction bases outside the gene matches: 9. CDR1 and CDR2 from the germline V gene are MGHDK and SYGVNS. The CDR3, as DNA: TGTGCCAGCAGTGCGAAACAGGGGTCCTACTCCTACGAGCAGTACTTC. Translated: CASSAKQGSYSYEQYF.

The V gene is TRBV6-1, the J gene TRBJ2-1, with D unresolved. The germline V gene has CDR1 MNHNS and CDR2 SASEGT. The CDR3 is 15 amino acids. The V end lost 2 bases, the J end lost 0 bases, and 8 bases lay between the germline ends. The CDR3 sequence: CASSERYSSYNEQFF. Written as DNA, the CDR3 is TGTGCCAGCAGTGAACGATATAGCTCCTACAATGAGCAGTTCTTC.

This clone has just one count. J is TRBJ2-7 and V is TRBV27; TRBD2 agrees at 11 bases. This CDR3 comprises 15 residues. Germline CDR1 MNHEY, CDR2 SMNVEV (reference sequence). The V segment lost 2 bases and the J segment 4 bases; nucleotides outside the gene matches: 4. CDR3 coding DNA: TGTGCCAGCAGTTTAGGGCTAGCGGGGGGATACGAGCAGTACTTC. It encodes CASSLGLAGGYEQYF.

The chain employs TRBV6-1 and TRBJ2-3; 7 bases align to TRBD1. This CDR3 is 13 amino acids long. J was trimmed by 3 bases and V by 8 bases; bases with no gene match: 5. Per germline, CDR1 MNHNS and CDR2 SASEGT. The CDR3 reads CASEGALTDTQYF. In DNA, the CDR3 is TGTGCCAGCGAGGGGGCGCTTACAGATACGCAGTATTTT.

The chain links TRBV28 to TRBJ1-2; D is possibly TRBD1 (6 bases). V dropped 10 bases and J dropped 3 bases, with 15 bases sitting between them. Looked up from germline, CDR1 is MDHEN and CDR2 is SYDVKM. The CDR3 loop spans 13 amino acids. This chain's CDR3 is CATRQVLDYGYTF. The CDR3, as DNA: TGTGCCACCCGACAGGTTTTGGACTATGGCTACACCTTC.

The chain carries TRBV19 and TRBJ2-5; TRBD1 matches 8 bases. The CDR3 has 15 amino acids. J lost 2 bases, V lost 4 bases, and 6 bases had no gene match. The germline CDR1 and CDR2 sequences are LNHDA and SQIVND (reference sequence). The CDR3 nucleotides are TGTGCCAGTAGTAGGGGACAGGACCTACAAGAGACCCAGTACTTC. It yields the protein CASSRGQDLQETQYF.

The chain joins TRBV18 to TRBJ2-2; 9 bases align to TRBD1. The length of the CDR3 is 16 residues. In germline, CDR1 is KGHSH, CDR2 LQKENI. V lost 0 bases to trimming and J lost 7 bases; unmatched junction nucleotides: 6. CDR3 region: CASSPPGTGSGGELFF. In nucleotides, the CDR3 is TGTGCCAGCTCACCACCTGGGACAGGGAGTGGCGGGGAGCTGTTTTTT. The full variable domain, with the rest looked up from reference TRBV18 and TRBJ2-2, is NAGVMQNPRHLVRRRGQEARLRCSPMKGHSHVYWYRQLPEEGLKFMVYLQKENIIDESGMPKERFSAEFPKEGPSILRIQQVVRGDSAAYFCASSPPGTGSGGELFFGEGSRLTVL.

The chain has TRBV2 and TRBJ1-1; D uncertain. Germline V CDR1 and CDR2: SNHLY, FYNNEI. The CDR3 sequence is 13 residues long. Deletions cut 4 bases from V and 2 bases from J, with 8 bases between. In DNA form, the CDR3 reads TGTGCCAGCAGTGTTCAACCAAACACTGAAGCTTTCTTT. Translating it yields CASSVQPNTEAFF.

This rearrangement joins TRBV5-1 to TRBJ2-1; 9 bases align to TRBD2. Per the germline V gene, CDR1 is SGHRS and CDR2 is YFSETQ. The V gene end was trimmed by 4 bases and the J gene end by 6 bases; junction bases not matched to a gene: 8. CDR3 length: 15 residues. The CDR3 nucleotides are TGCGCCAGCAGCCTTCGAGCGGGAGGTCCCAATGAGCAGTTCTTC. This sequence encodes CASSLRAGGPNEQFF.

The V call is TRBV19, the J call TRBJ2-3; either TRBD1 or TRBD2 may supply D (7 bases each). The CDR3 runs to 13 residues. The germline V and J ends were trimmed by 9 bases and 6 bases, with 16 bases remaining between them. CDR1 LNHDA and CDR2 SQIVND come from the germline V gene (reference sequence). The CDR3 DNA follows: TGTGCCAGCAGGGGGAGGGCCGGGGATACGCAGTATTTT. It encodes CASRGRAGDTQYF.

Remarks on this clone: The germline gene is not matched at one end of the junction; a read error may be the cause. The rearrangement links TRBV7-7 to TRBJ2-2; D unclear. This CDR3 has 16 residues. Germline CDR1 is SSHAT and CDR2 is FNYEAQ (reference sequence). The CDR3 sequence: CASSPTVPGNTGELFF. The CDR3 DNA reads TGTGCTAGCAGCCCCACCGTTCCAGGGAACACCGGGGAGCTGTTTTTT.

The chain links TRBV4-1 to TRBJ2-5, with 9 positions matching TRBD1. This CDR3 is built from 15 residues. Germline trimming cut 4 bases from V and 0 bases from J; bases unmatched to any gene: 3. Per the germline V gene, CDR1 is MGHRA and CDR2 is YSYEKL. CDR3: CASSPRDRDQETQYF. The DNA of the CDR3 is TGCGCCAGCAGCCCGCGGGACAGGGACCAAGAGACCCAGTACTTC.

The rearrangement uses TRBV19 and TRBJ2-1; D unclear. The germline gives CDR1 LNHDA, CDR2 SQIVND (reference sequence). V gave up 8 bases and J gave up 4 bases, with 12 bases separating them. The CDR3 is 13 amino acids. CDR3 bases: TGTGCCAGTGGCGTGACTTTATACAATGAGCAGTTCTTC. Encoded protein: CASGVTLYNEQFF.

This clone was detected a few times. The rearrangement links TRBV2 to TRBJ1-1; 9 nucleotides agree with TRBD1. CDR1 and CDR2 from the germline V gene are SNHLY and FYNNEI. Trimming removed 3 bases from V and 1 base from J; junction bases left unmatched: 6. This CDR3 is built from 16 residues. This CDR3 reads CASSDGTGWENTEAFF. CDR3 coding DNA: TGTGCCAGCAGTGATGGGACAGGGTGGGAGAACACTGAAGCTTTCTTT.

This sequence joins TRBV6-1 and TRBJ2-3, with D maybe TRBD1 (8 bases). This CDR3 has 15 residues. The germline gives CDR1 MNHNS, CDR2 SASEGT. V gave up 5 bases and J gave up 3 bases, with 15 bases separating them. The CDR3 sequence: CASSLVQGGTDTQYF. As DNA, the CDR3 is TGTGCCAGCAGTTTGGTACAGGGGGGGACAGATACGCAGTATTTT.

This clone turned up a few times. This sequence joins TRBV7-6 and TRBJ1-2, with D maybe TRBD1 (5 bases). Trimming took 3 bases from V and 4 from J, leaving 6 bases between them. Looked up from germline, CDR1 is SGHVS and CDR2 is FNYEAQ. This CDR3 comprises 12 residues. CDR3 nucleotides: TGTGCCAGCAGCTTCGACAGCTATGGCTACACCTTC. Translation: CASSFDSYGYTF.

Concerning this clone itself: The sample carries other DNA sequences with the same CDR3. This sequence joins TRBV13 and TRBJ2-7; D is uncertain. Per the germline V gene, CDR1 is PRHDT and CDR2 is FYEKMQ (reference sequence). Trimming stripped 0 bases from V and 3 bases from J, with 6 bases between. The CDR3 runs 13 residues. The CDR3 region is CASSLGRGYEQYF. The CDR3 DNA follows: TGTGCCAGCAGCTTAGGTAGAGGCTACGAGCAGTACTTC.

The chain has TRBV6-6 and TRBJ2-1, with 9 bases identical to TRBD2. The J segment lost 4 bases and the V segment lost 5 bases, leaving 6 bases of the junction unmatched. The CDR3 is made up of 15 amino acids. CDR1 is MNHNY and CDR2 is SVGAGI in the germline V gene (reference sequence). In DNA form, the CDR3 reads TGTGCCAGCAGTCTAGCGGGGCCCCTTTACAATGAGCAGTTCTTC. It yields the protein CASSLAGPLYNEQFF.

The chain combines TRBV6-1 with TRBJ1-6; the D gene is possibly TRBD1 (6 bases). The V gene lost 5 bases and the J gene lost 0 bases, with 8 bases spanning the gap. This CDR3 has 15 residues. The germline V gene has CDR1 MNHNS and CDR2 SASEGT. The CDR3 spells CASSPDSSYNSPLHF. The CDR3 DNA reads TGTGCCAGCAGTCCGGACAGCTCCTATAATTCACCCCTCCACTTT.

The chain employs TRBV7-2 and TRBJ2-1, with TRBD2 as a possible D gene (6 bases). The CDR3 totals 16 residues. The germline gives CDR1 SGHTA, CDR2 FQGNSA. V was cut by 3 bases and J by 0 bases, with 12 bases left in between. CDR3 in amino acids: CASSLRGLGSYNEQFF. CDR3 nucleotide sequence: TGTGCCAGCAGCTTGAGGGGACTGGGCTCCTACAATGAGCAGTTCTTC.

The chain uses TRBV6-1 and TRBJ2-7; D is uncertain. CDR1 is MNHNS and CDR2 is SASEGT in the germline V gene. Trimming cost V 1 base and J 3 bases, with 4 bases left between them. This CDR3 comprises 12 residues. Here the CDR3 reads CASSEGLYEQYF. The DNA for the CDR3 is TGTGCCAGCAGTGAAGGCCTCTACGAGCAGTACTTC.

A remark on this clone: At the DNA level, this CDR3 is encoded by other sequences in the same sample as well. This sequence joins TRBV5-1 and TRBJ1-1; D call uncertain. Trimming removed 0 bases from V and 6 bases from J, with 9 bases in between. The CDR3 extends over 13 amino acids. CDR1 SGHRS and CDR2 YFSETQ come from the germline V gene. This chain's CDR3 is CASSLAEGPEAFF. The CDR3 coding sequence is TGCGCCAGCAGCTTGGCCGAGGGTCCTGAAGCTTTCTTT.

In this sample, this clone turned up a few times. CDR3 in DNA: TGCAGCGTTGTTGCAGGGTTTGACGGTCAGCCCCAGCATTTT. Translating gives CSVVAGFDGQPQHF. This rearrangement joins TRBV29-1 to TRBJ1-5; possible D gene TRBD1, 5 bases. The ends were cut back, 4 bases at V and 6 bases at J, with 16 bases in the middle. CDR1 and CDR2 from the germline V gene are SQVTM and ANQGSEA. The CDR3 contains 14 residues.

The rearrangement uses TRBV18 and TRBJ1-4; 7 bases align to TRBD1. The CDR3 length is 16 residues. The V and J ends lost 2 bases and 7 bases, in that order; junction bases with no gene match: 10. The germline CDR1 and CDR2 sequences are KGHSH and LQKENI. For the CDR3, the DNA is TGTGCCAGCTCACCAAGTGGAAGACAGGGCGGTGAAAAACTGTTTTTT. This codes for CASSPSGRQGGEKLFF.

The chain has TRBV7-9 and TRBJ2-3, with 10 bases that match TRBD2. J gave up 4 bases and V 5 bases, and 15 bases lay outside the gene matches. This CDR3 spans 18 amino acids. CDR1 and CDR2 from the germline V gene are SEHNR and FQNEAQ (reference sequence). Written as DNA, the CDR3 is TGTGCCAGCAGCCCAGGCCCAGGTGCTAGCGGGAGTCCAGATACGCAGTATTTT. Translating gives CASSPGPGASGSPDTQYF.

This clone was picked up a small number of times. The V gene is TRBV28, the J gene TRBJ1-1; 11 nucleotides agree with TRBD1. Germline trimming cut 3 bases from V and 3 bases from J; bases unmatched to any gene: 6. The CDR3 spans 16 residues. Germline lookup yields CDR1 MDHEN and CDR2 SYDVKM. CDR3 bases: TGTGCCAGCAGTTTGGACAGGGGGCGCGGTTACACTGAAGCTTTCTTT. Translated, it gives CASSLDRGRGYTEAFF.

This clone turned up a few times. The chain links TRBV10-2 to TRBJ1-5; D unresolved. The CDR3 extends over 13 amino acids. Germline V gives CDR1 WSHSY, CDR2 SAAADI. V gave up 8 bases and J gave up 1 base, with 9 bases separating them. The CDR3 sequence: CASGRDSNQPQHF. CDR3 sequence (DNA): TGCGCCAGCGGTCGAGACAGCAATCAGCCCCAGCATTTT.